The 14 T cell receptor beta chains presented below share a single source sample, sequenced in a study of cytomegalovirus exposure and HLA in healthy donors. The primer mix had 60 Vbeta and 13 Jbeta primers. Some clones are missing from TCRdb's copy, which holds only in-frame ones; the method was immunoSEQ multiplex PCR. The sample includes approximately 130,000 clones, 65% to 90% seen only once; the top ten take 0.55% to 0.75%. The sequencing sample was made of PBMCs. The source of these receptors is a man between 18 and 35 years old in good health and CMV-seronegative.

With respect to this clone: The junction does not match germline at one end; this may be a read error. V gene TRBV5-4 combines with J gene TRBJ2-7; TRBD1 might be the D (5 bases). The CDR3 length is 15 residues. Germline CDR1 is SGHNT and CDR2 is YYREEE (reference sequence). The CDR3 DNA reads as TGTGCCAGCCGCTTGGAGCCACCAGGGACCTACGAGCAGTACTTC. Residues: CASRLEPPGTYEQYF.

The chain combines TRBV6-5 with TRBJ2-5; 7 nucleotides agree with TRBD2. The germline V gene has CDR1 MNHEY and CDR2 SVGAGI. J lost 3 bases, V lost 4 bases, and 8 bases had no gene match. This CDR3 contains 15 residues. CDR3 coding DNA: TGTGCCAGCAGTTCCGGGGGAGGGAGTGAAGAGACCCAGTACTTC. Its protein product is CASSSGGGSEETQYF.

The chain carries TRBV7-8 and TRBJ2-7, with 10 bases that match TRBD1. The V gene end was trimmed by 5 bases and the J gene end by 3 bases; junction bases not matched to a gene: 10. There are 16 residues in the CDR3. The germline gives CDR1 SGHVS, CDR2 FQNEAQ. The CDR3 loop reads CASSPVGQGVIYEQYF. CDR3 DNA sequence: TGTGCCAGCAGCCCGGTTGGACAGGGGGTTATCTACGAGCAGTACTTC.

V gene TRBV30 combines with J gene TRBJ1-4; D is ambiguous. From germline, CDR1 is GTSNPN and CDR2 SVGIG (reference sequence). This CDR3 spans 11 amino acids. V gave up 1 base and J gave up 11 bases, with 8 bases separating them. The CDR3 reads CAWSGRRKLFF. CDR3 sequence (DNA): TGTGCCTGGAGTGGCCGGCGGAAACTGTTTTTT.

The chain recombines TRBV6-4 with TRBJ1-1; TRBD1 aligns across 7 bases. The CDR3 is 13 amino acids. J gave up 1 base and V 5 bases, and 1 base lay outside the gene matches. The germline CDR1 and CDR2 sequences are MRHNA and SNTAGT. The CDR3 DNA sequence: TGTGCCAGCAGTCGGACAGGGAACACTGAAGCTTTCTTT. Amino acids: CASSRTGNTEAFF.

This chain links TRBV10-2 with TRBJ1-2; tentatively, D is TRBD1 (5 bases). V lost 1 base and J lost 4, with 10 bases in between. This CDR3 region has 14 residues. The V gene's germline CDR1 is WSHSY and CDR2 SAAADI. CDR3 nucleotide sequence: TGCGCCAGCAGTGAGTGGGGGGAGTTCTATGGCTACACCTTC. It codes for CASSEWGEFYGYTF.

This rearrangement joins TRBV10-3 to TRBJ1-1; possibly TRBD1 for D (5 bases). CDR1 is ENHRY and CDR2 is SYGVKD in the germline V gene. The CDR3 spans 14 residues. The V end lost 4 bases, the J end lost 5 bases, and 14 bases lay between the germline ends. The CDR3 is CAISGKGIETEAFF. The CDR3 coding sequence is TGTGCCATCAGTGGTAAGGGGATAGAGACTGAAGCTTTCTTT.

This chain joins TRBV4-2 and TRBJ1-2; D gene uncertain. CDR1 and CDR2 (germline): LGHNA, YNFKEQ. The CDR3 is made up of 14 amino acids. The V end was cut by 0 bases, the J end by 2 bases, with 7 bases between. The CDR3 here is CASSQDMQNYGYTF. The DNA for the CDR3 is TGTGCCAGCAGCCAAGATATGCAGAACTATGGCTACACCTTC.

The CDR3 region is CASSLAPKEGGSPLHF. For the CDR3, the DNA is TGTGCCAGTAGTCTCGCCCCAAAGGAAGGCGGTTCACCCCTCCACTTT. This chain connects TRBV19 to TRBJ1-6, with D unclear. This CDR3 comprises 16 residues. The germline V and J ends were trimmed by 5 bases and 9 bases, with 20 bases remaining between them. The V gene's germline CDR1 is LNHDA and CDR2 SQIVND (reference sequence).

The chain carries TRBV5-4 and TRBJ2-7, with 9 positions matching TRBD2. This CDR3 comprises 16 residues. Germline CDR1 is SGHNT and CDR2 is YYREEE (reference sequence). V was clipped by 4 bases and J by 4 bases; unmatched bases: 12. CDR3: CASSGAASGKAYEQYF. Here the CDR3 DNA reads TGTGCCAGCAGCGGGGCGGCTAGCGGGAAAGCTTACGAGCAGTACTTC.

CDR3 DNA: TGCGCCAGTGGGACAGCCTACGAGCAGTACTTC. It codes for CASGTAYEQYF. V gene TRBV10-1 combines with J gene TRBJ2-7; 7 nucleotides agree with TRBD1. Germline loops: CDR1 WNHNN, CDR2 SYGVQD (reference sequence). The J segment lost 2 bases and the V segment lost 9 bases, leaving 1 base of the junction unmatched. The CDR3 length is 11 residues.

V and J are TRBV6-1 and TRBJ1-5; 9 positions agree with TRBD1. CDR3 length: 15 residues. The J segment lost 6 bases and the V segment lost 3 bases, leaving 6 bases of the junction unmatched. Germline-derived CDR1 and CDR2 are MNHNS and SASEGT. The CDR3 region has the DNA TGTGCCAGCAGTGATACGACAGGGGGAGGTCAGCCCCAGCATTTT. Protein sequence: CASSDTTGGGQPQHF.

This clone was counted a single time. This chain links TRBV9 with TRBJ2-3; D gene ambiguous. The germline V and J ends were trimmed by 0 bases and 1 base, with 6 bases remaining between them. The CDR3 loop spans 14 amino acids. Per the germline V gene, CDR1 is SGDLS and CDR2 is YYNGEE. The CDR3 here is CASSVGSRTDTQYF. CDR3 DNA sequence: TGTGCCAGCAGCGTAGGAAGCCGCACAGATACGCAGTATTTT.

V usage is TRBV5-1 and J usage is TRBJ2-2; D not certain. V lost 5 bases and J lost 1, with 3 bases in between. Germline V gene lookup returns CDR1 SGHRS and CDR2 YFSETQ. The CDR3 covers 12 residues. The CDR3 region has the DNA TGCGCCAGCAGTATGAACACCGGGGAGCTGTTTTTT. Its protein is CASSMNTGELFF.